One sample yielded the 20 T cell receptor beta chains listed below, sequenced in a study of blood T cell repertoires in COVID-19. Profiled with immunoSEQ multiplex PCR; TCRdb holds only in-frame clones, not every one. The sample consists of 200,000 to 300,000 clones, 80% to 90% of them appearing once. Sequencing used peripheral blood. Source of these receptors: a woman aged 80 or older with COVID-19, enrolled during active disease.

The V gene is TRBV21-1, the J gene TRBJ1-1; TRBD1 is the table's D call, not checked against the DNA. TRBV21-1 is a pseudogene segment. The CDR3 is 19 amino acids. The CDR3 region is CASSKGRRDRGRRNTEAFF. The CDR3 DNA follows: TGTGCCAGCAGCAAAGGACGCCGGGACAGGGGGCGTCGGAACACTGAAGCTTTCTTT.

The J gene is TRBJ2-5, the V gene TRBV27, with 9 bases matching TRBD2. This CDR3 spans 15 amino acids. CDR1 and CDR2 from the germline V gene are MNHEY and SMNVEV (reference sequence). V trimming: 5 bases; J trimming: 5 bases; junction bases outside the gene matches: 9. Here the CDR3 DNA reads TGTGCCAGCAGTCCGCCGGGACTAGCTAGGGAGACCCAGTACTTC. Its protein product is CASSPPGLARETQYF.

The chain employs TRBV15 and TRBJ1-5, with 7 nucleotides matching TRBD1. V lost 8 bases, J lost 5 bases, and 12 bases stayed unmatched. This CDR3 comprises 15 residues. Germline V gene lookup returns CDR1 LNHNV and CDR2 YYDKDF (reference sequence). The CDR3 nucleotides read TGTGCCACCGGGGGGAAAGGACAGGTTCATCAGCCCCAGCATTTT. This codes for CATGGKGQVHQPQHF.

CDR3 loop: CASSFDGQGNQPQHF. The DNA of the CDR3 is TGCGCCAGCAGCTTTGACGGACAGGGGAATCAGCCCCAGCATTTT. V and J are TRBV5-1 and TRBJ1-5; 9 bases map to TRBD1. Per the germline V gene, CDR1 is SGHRS and CDR2 is YFSETQ. J gave up 4 bases and V 2 bases, and 4 bases lay outside the gene matches. The CDR3 contains 15 residues.

CDR3 sequence reads: CAWEAVGFEQFF. The CDR3 DNA is TGTGCCTGGGAAGCGGTCGGGTTTGAGCAGTTCTTC. The V gene is TRBV30, the J gene TRBJ2-1, with D possibly being TRBD2 (5 bases). Germline V gives CDR1 GTSNPN, CDR2 SVGIG (reference sequence). Trimming cost V 5 bases and J 9 bases, with 14 bases left between them. The CDR3 spans 12 residues.

This chain links TRBV7-9 with TRBJ1-5; the D is unclear. The germline V gene encodes CDR1 SEHNR and CDR2 FQNEAQ (reference sequence). V was pared by 2 bases and J by 1 base, with 6 bases between. The CDR3 has 14 residues. This CDR3 is CASSLTESNQPQHF. Here the CDR3 DNA reads TGTGCCAGCAGCTTAACTGAAAGCAATCAGCCCCAGCATTTT.

The chain links TRBV19 to TRBJ2-2, with no clear D. CDR1 is LNHDA and CDR2 is SQIVND in the germline V gene (reference sequence). The CDR3 loop spans 14 amino acids. V gave up 5 bases and J gave up 1 base, with 8 bases separating them. This CDR3 is CASSSRMNTGELFF. The DNA for the CDR3 is TGTGCCAGTAGTTCCCGTATGAACACCGGGGAGCTGTTTTTT.

V usage is TRBV5-6 and J usage is TRBJ1-2; 11 positions agree with TRBD1. Per germline, CDR1 SGHDT and CDR2 YYEEEE. The CDR3 extends over 15 amino acids. The V gene end was trimmed by 0 bases and the J gene end by 8 bases; junction bases not matched to a gene: 6. CDR3 sequence (DNA): TGTGCCAGCAGCTTGGTGGACAGGGGGCTGGAGGGCTACACCTTC. Its protein product is CASSLVDRGLEGYTF.

CDR3 in amino acids: CASSFTGGYTF. CDR3 DNA: TGTGCCAGCAGTTTCACCGGGGGCTACACCTTC. The chain recombines TRBV28 with TRBJ1-2; no definite D call. V was trimmed by 3 bases and J by 8 bases, leaving 7 bases between them. This CDR3 comprises 11 residues. Per the germline V gene, CDR1 is MDHEN and CDR2 is SYDVKM.

This clone occurred once. The CDR3 spells CATSREGANTGELFF. The DNA for the CDR3 is TGTGCCACCAGCAGGGAAGGGGCGAACACCGGGGAGCTGTTTTTT. This chain uses TRBV24-1 with TRBJ2-2; possible D gene TRBD1, 5 bases. CDR1 KGHDR and CDR2 SFDVKD come from the germline V gene. The germline V and J ends were trimmed by 7 bases and 0 bases, with 11 bases remaining between them. This CDR3 comprises 15 residues.

V and J are TRBV2 and TRBJ1-1; D may be TRBD1 (6 bases). The CDR3 spans 16 residues. CDR1 and CDR2 from the germline V gene are SNHLY and FYNNEI. V gave up 0 bases and J gave up 1 base, with 12 bases separating them. The DNA for the CDR3 is TGTGCCAGCAGTGAAGCGCTTCGGACAGCGAACACTGAAGCTTTCTTT. It translates to CASSEALRTANTEAFF.

The rearrangement links TRBV2 to TRBJ2-1, with 12 bases identical to TRBD2. J gave up 7 bases and V 4 bases, and 8 bases lay outside the gene matches. Germline loops: CDR1 SNHLY, CDR2 FYNNEI. This CDR3 contains 16 residues. The CDR3 loop reads CASSGMRLAGDNEQFF. The DNA for the CDR3 is TGTGCCAGCAGTGGAATGAGACTAGCGGGAGATAATGAGCAGTTCTTC.

This chain joins TRBV11-2 and TRBJ2-1, with a tentative D call TRBD2 (5 bases). The CDR3 runs to 14 residues. V lost 2 bases, J lost 10 bases, and 15 bases lay in between. Germline V lookup: CDR1 SGHAT, CDR2 FQNNGV. The CDR3 protein is CASSLMREGVEQFF. The CDR3 nucleotides are TGTGCCAGCAGCTTAATGCGTGAGGGCGTGGAGCAGTTCTTC.

This chain uses TRBV5-1 with TRBJ2-5, with unresolved D. CDR1 and CDR2 from the germline V gene are SGHRS and YFSETQ. This CDR3 has 13 amino acids. V dropped 2 bases and J dropped 2 bases, with 7 bases sitting between them. The CDR3 nucleotides are TGCGCCAGCAGCTTCATCGGTCAAGAGACCCAGTACTTC. This codes for CASSFIGQETQYF.

This clone turned up a few times. CDR3 region: CASRSTGFNSPLHF. In DNA, the CDR3 is TGTGCCAGCAGATCCACAGGCTTCAATTCACCCCTCCACTTT. This chain joins TRBV6-5 and TRBJ1-6; a weak D match, TRBD1 (5 bases). V was pared by 6 bases and J by 7 bases, with 13 bases between. The CDR3 length is 14 residues. Germline assignment: CDR1 MNHEY and CDR2 SVGAGI.

V is TRBV7-3 and J is TRBJ2-1, with D possibly matching TRBD1 (6 bases). Germline CDR1 SGHTA, CDR2 FQGTGA. The V end was cut by 8 bases, the J end by 4 bases, with 18 bases between. CDR3 length: 15 amino acids. CDR3 amino acids: CASGSRGARYNEQFF. For the CDR3, the DNA is TGTGCCAGCGGTTCCAGGGGAGCTAGATACAATGAGCAGTTCTTC. Using reference TRBV7-3 and TRBJ2-1 for the parts outside the CDR3, the full variable domain is GAGVSQTPSNKVTEKGKYVELRCDPISGHTALYWYRQSLGQGPEFLIYFQGTGAADDSGLPNDRFFAVRPEGSVSTLKIQRTERGDSAVYLCASGSRGARYNEQFFGPGTRLTVL.

As to this clone: This same CDR3 is encoded by further DNA sequences in the sample. This chain links TRBV18 with TRBJ1-2; D gene unclear. The ends were cut back, 3 bases at V and 5 bases at J, with 10 bases in the middle. CDR3 length: 13 amino acids. From germline, CDR1 is KGHSH and CDR2 LQKENI. The CDR3 DNA follows: TGTGCCAGCTCACCCGATCGGGAGTATGGCTACACCTTC. Translation: CASSPDREYGYTF.

The chain joins TRBV29-1 to TRBJ2-7; D remains ambiguous. CDR3 size: 12 residues. Germline V gives CDR1 SQVTM, CDR2 ANQGSEA. The V and J ends lost 6 bases and 2 bases respectively, with 11 bases between them. In nucleotides, the CDR3 is TGCAGCGTGCGCGGAAGCCCCTACGAGCAGTACTTC. Translation gives CSVRGSPYEQYF.

The J gene is TRBJ1-1, the V gene TRBV6-1; perhaps TRBD1 as D (6 bases). Trimming took off 2 bases at V and 4 bases at J, with 11 bases between the two ends. CDR3 length equals 14 residues. Germline V CDR1 and CDR2: MNHNS, SASEGT. For the CDR3, the DNA is TGTGCCAGCAGTGAATTACAGGGTGGCACTGAAGCTTTCTTT. Its translation: CASSELQGGTEAFF.

The rearrangement joins TRBV19 to TRBJ2-1; TRBD1 matches 8 bases. J gave up 2 bases and V 7 bases, and 7 bases lay outside the gene matches. The CDR3 loop spans 15 amino acids. Looked up from germline, CDR1 is LNHDA and CDR2 is SQIVND (reference sequence). In DNA, the CDR3 is TGTGCCAGTAACCCCCAACAGGGGGCCTACAATGAGCAGTTCTTC. It translates to CASNPQQGAYNEQFF.